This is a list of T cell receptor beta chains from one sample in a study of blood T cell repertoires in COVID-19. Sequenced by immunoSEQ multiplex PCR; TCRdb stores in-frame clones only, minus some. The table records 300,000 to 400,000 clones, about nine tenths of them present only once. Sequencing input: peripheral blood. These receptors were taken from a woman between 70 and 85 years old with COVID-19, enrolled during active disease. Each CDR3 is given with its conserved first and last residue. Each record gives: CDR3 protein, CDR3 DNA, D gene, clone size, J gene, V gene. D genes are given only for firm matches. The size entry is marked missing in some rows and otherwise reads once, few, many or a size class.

CASSPIRVDREKLFF	TGTGCCAGCTCACCAATCAGGGTAGATCGGGAAAAACTGTTTTTT	-	-	TRBJ1-4	TRBV18
CASSLGGLNTEAFF	TGTGCCAGCAGCCTCGGGGGGCTGAACACTGAAGCTTTCTTT	-	-	TRBJ1-1	TRBV13
CASNNRGRVNEQYF	TGTGCCAGCAATAACAGGGGGCGCGTCAACGAGCAGTACTTC	TRBD1	-	TRBJ2-7	TRBV25-1
CASSLFGRGRDTEAFF	TGTGCCAGCAGCTTATTCGGTCGGGGAAGGGACACTGAAGCTTTCTTT	-	-	TRBJ1-1	TRBV7-9
CASRGQGKGGYGYTF	TGTGCCAGCAGGGGACAGGGAAAAGGGGGCTATGGCTACACCTTC	TRBD1	-	TRBJ1-2	TRBV27
CASSSSNTYGYTF	TGTGCCAGTTCATCTTCGAACACCTATGGCTACACCTTC	-	once	TRBJ1-2	TRBV19
CATSDLAGAYNEQFF	TGTGCCACCAGTGATTTGGCAGGGGCCTACAATGAGCAGTTCTTC	-	-	TRBJ2-1	TRBV24-1
CASSQDPRDYEQYF	TGTGCCAGCAGCCAAGACCCACGGGACTACGAGCAGTACTTC	-	once	TRBJ2-7	TRBV3-1/TRBV3-2
CASSSRDRVGYTF	TGTGCCAGCAGCAGCAGGGACAGGGTAGGCTACACCTTC	TRBD1	-	TRBJ1-2	TRBV5-6
CASSKTGHQPQHF	TGTGCCAGCAGCAAAACGGGTCATCAGCCCCAGCATTTT	-	few	TRBJ1-5	TRBV21-1
CASGASTGFNQPQHF	TGTGCTAGTGGTGCCTCGACAGGTTTCAATCAGCCCCAGCATTTT	-	-	TRBJ1-5	TRBV12-5
CASSGGATDTQYF	TGTGCCAGCAGTGGGGGGGCAACAGATACGCAGTATTTT	-	-	TRBJ2-3	TRBV7-2
CATSDPRSNAEAFF	TGTGCCACCAGTGATCCCCGTTCTAATGCTGAAGCTTTCTTT	-	-	TRBJ1-1	TRBV24-1
CASSYGEGVLQETQYF	TGTGCCAGCAGTTACGGGGAGGGAGTACTCCAAGAGACCCAGTACTTC	TRBD2	-	TRBJ2-5	TRBV6-7
CASSFRREHEQYF	TGTGCCAGCAGTTTTCGCAGGGAACACGAGCAGTACTTC	-	-	TRBJ2-7	TRBV27
CASSILTGTYEQYF	TGTGCCAGCAGCATCCTGACAGGAACCTACGAGCAGTACTTC	-	-	TRBJ2-7	TRBV21-1
CASSRQLNTEAFF	TGCGCCAGCAGTCGACAATTGAACACTGAAGCTTTCTTT	-	-	TRBJ1-1	TRBV10-2
CATSDSRTGGHSPLHF	TGTGCCACCAGTGACAGCCGGACAGGGGGACATTCACCCCTCCACTTT	TRBD1	-	TRBJ1-6	TRBV24-1
CASVEPKNTEAFF	TGTGCTAGTGTTGAGCCTAAGAACACTGAAGCTTTCTTT	-	-	TRBJ1-1	TRBV12-5
CASEGLASYNEQFF	TGTGCCAGCGAAGGACTAGCATCTTACAATGAGCAGTTCTTC	TRBD2	-	TRBJ2-1	TRBV2
CASSLALSGGAEAFF	TGTGCCAGCAGCTTGGCCCTATCTGGGGGCGCTGAAGCTTTCTTT	-	many	TRBJ1-1	TRBV5-6
CASSRTSGDEQYF	TGTGCCAGCAGCCGAACATCAGGGGACGAGCAGTACTTC	-	-	TRBJ2-7	TRBV9
CASSVRTGTLSYGYTF	TGTGCCAGCAGTGTTCGGACGGGGACTCTTAGCTATGGCTACACCTTC	-	-	TRBJ1-2	TRBV2
CASSLSAGGYEQYF	TGTGCCAGCAGCTTGAGCGCAGGGGGCTACGAGCAGTACTTC	TRBD1	-	TRBJ2-7	TRBV5-6
CASSLGLAGGHPDTQYF	TGTGCCAGCAGCCTAGGACTAGCGGGGGGGCATCCAGATACGCAGTATTTT	TRBD2	-	TRBJ2-3	TRBV9
CASSPNRPGNTIYF	TGTGCCAGCAGTCCGAACAGGCCTGGAAACACCATATATTTT	-	-	TRBJ1-3	TRBV28
CASTQGLNTEAFF	TGTGCCAGCACACAGGGGCTGAACACTGAAGCTTTCTTT	TRBD1	-	TRBJ1-1	TRBV2
CAWAGQGTGEQYF	TGTGCCTGGGCGGGACAGGGGACGGGCGAGCAGTACTTC	TRBD1	once	TRBJ2-7	TRBV30